Shown below are 32 T cell receptor beta chains from a single sample sequenced in a study of T cells after yellow fever vaccination. TCRdb re-derived calls from the 5' RACE reads in MiXCR, one entry per CDR3 protein. Of under 550,000 distinct CDR3 sequences listed, about a fifth are singletons. This material consisted of PBMCs, taken more than 20 days after the first yellow fever vaccination. The receptors stem from a man aged 18 to 30 who received the YFV17D yellow fever vaccine.

This clonotype was recorded at least ten times. The chain carries TRBV7-2 and TRBJ1-1; D ambiguous. Germline-derived CDR1 and CDR2 are SGHTA and FQGNSA. The CDR3 totals 13 residues. The V end lost 4 bases, the J end lost 2 bases, and 8 bases lay between the germline ends. The chain's CDR3 is CASSSDGNTEAFF. CDR3 sequence (DNA): TGTGCCAGCAGCTCAGACGGCAACACTGAAGCTTTCTTT.

This clonotype was detected a few times. The chain joins TRBV7-9 to TRBJ2-1; 7 bases map to TRBD2. The CDR3 runs 13 residues. Germline loops: CDR1 SEHNR, CDR2 FQNEAQ (reference sequence). V trimming: 5 bases; J trimming: 9 bases; junction bases outside the gene matches: 7. CDR3 sequence (DNA): TGTGCCAGCAGCAGCCCCCCGGGGGGTGAGCAGTTCTTC. Translated, it gives CASSSPPGGEQFF.

This clonotype was detected a few times. The chain has TRBV11-3 and TRBJ2-7, with 10 bases aligning to TRBD1. Looked up from germline, CDR1 is SGHNT and CDR2 is YENEEA. The length of the CDR3 is 16 residues. Germline trimming cut 5 bases from V and 2 bases from J; bases unmatched to any gene: 9. Here the CDR3 DNA reads TGTGCCAGCAGCCTGCGCTGGACAGGGGGTCCCTACGAGCAGTACGTC. Amino acid sequence: CASSLRWTGGPYEQYV.

The sample holds a few counts of this clonotype. The rearrangement joins TRBV27 to TRBJ2-1, with 8 bases that match TRBD2. Unmatched junction bases numbered 6, after V lost 3 bases and J lost 2 bases. The V gene's germline CDR1 is MNHEY and CDR2 SMNVEV (reference sequence). The CDR3 extends over 16 amino acids. CDR3 in amino acids: CASSFLRRGAYNEQFF. DNA for the CDR3: TGTGCCAGCAGTTTTCTTAGGCGGGGGGCCTACAATGAGCAGTTCTTC.

V usage is TRBV10-3 and J usage is TRBJ1-4; D unclear. The CDR3 runs 12 residues. The V end was cut by 0 bases, the J end by 6 bases, with 2 bases between. In germline, CDR1 is ENHRY, CDR2 SYGVKD. This CDR3 is CAISESDEKLFF. Here the CDR3 DNA reads TGTGCCATCAGTGAGTCGGATGAAAAACTGTTTTTT.

This clonotype was counted a few times. V is TRBV5-1 and J is TRBJ2-7; 8 bases align to TRBD1. This CDR3 comprises 18 residues. Trimming cost V 5 bases and J 0 bases; bases outside gene matches: 16. Germline-derived CDR1 and CDR2 are SGHRS and YFSETQ. The CDR3 here is CASSSGTGTLRVSYEQYF. CDR3 sequence (DNA): TGCGCCAGCAGTTCCGGGACAGGTACCCTCCGAGTCTCCTACGAGCAGTACTTC.

In this sample, this clonotype turned up many times. The chain employs TRBV9 and TRBJ2-1; D unclear. CDR3 size: 14 residues. In germline, CDR1 is SGDLS, CDR2 YYNGEE. With 0 bases removed from V and 5 bases from J, the gap between germline ends came to 9 bases. The CDR3 loop is CASSVAGWDNEQFF. Here the CDR3 DNA reads TGTGCCAGCAGCGTAGCTGGATGGGACAATGAGCAGTTCTTC.

This clonotype was seen at least ten times. This sequence joins TRBV7-3 and TRBJ2-2; 8 bases are shared with TRBD1. In germline, CDR1 is SGHTA, CDR2 FQGTGA. V was pared by 5 bases and J by 4 bases, with 9 bases of the junction left unmatched. This CDR3 comprises 16 residues. CDR3 nucleotide sequence: TGTGCCAGCAGCAACTTCCAGGGGGCCCCCACCGGGGAGCTGTTTTTT. Translation: CASSNFQGAPTGELFF.

In this sample, this clonotype turned up a few times. The rearrangement uses TRBV25-1 and TRBJ2-2; 8 bases are shared with TRBD1. Germline CDR1 is MGHDK and CDR2 is SYGVNS. This CDR3 spans 12 amino acids. The trim removed 8 bases at V and 7 bases at J, leaving 3 bases unmatched. This CDR3 reads CASQGAYGELFF. In nucleotides, the CDR3 is TGTGCCAGCCAGGGGGCGTACGGGGAGCTGTTTTTT. Together with reference TRBV25-1 and TRBJ2-2, the CDR3 gives the full variable domain: EADIYQTPRYLVIGTGKKITLECSQTMGHDKMYWYQQDPGMELHLIHYSYGVNSTEKGDLSSESTVSRIRTEHFPLTLESARPSHTSQYLCASQGAYGELFFGEGSRLTVL.

This chain connects TRBV6-5 to TRBJ2-7; D is ambiguous. Germline assignment: CDR1 MNHEY and CDR2 SVGAGI. The CDR3 runs to 13 residues. Trimming removed 1 base at V and 5 bases at J, with 9 bases between. CDR3 sequence: CASSYFPQDEQYF. The CDR3 DNA reads as TGTGCCAGCAGTTACTTCCCCCAGGACGAGCAGTACTTC.

This rearrangement joins TRBV6-2 or TRBV6-3 to TRBJ2-7, with 10 bases identical to TRBD2. This CDR3 comprises 15 residues. CDR1 is MNHEY and CDR2 is SVGEGT in the germline V gene. The J segment lost 3 bases and the V segment lost 6 bases, leaving 8 bases of the junction unmatched. For the CDR3, the DNA is TGTGCCAGCAGCAGAATAGCGGGGGGCCACTACGAGCAGTACTTC. This encodes CASSRIAGGHYEQYF.

This chain links TRBV4-1 with TRBJ2-5, with 7 bases identical to TRBD1. The V gene end was trimmed by 6 bases and the J gene end by 4 bases; junction bases not matched to a gene: 11. This CDR3 has 15 residues. Germline V gene lookup returns CDR1 MGHRA and CDR2 YSYEKL. The CDR3 is CASRGRDSPRETQYF. The CDR3 coding sequence is TGCGCCAGCAGAGGACGGGACAGCCCTCGAGAGACCCAGTACTTC.

This clonotype was seen only a few times. The DNA for the CDR3 is TGCGCCAGCAGCCAAGGCGGGGGGGCTCAAGAGACCCAGTACTTC. Translating it yields CASSQGGGAQETQYF. This rearrangement joins TRBV4-3 to TRBJ2-5; TRBD2 aligns across 9 bases. This CDR3 has 15 residues. Per germline, CDR1 LGHNA and CDR2 YSLEER. With V trimmed by 1 base and J by 2 bases, 2 bases remained unmatched.

The chain couples TRBV6-6 to TRBJ2-3; D might be TRBD1 or TRBD2, each matching 5 bases. CDR1 and CDR2 (germline): MNHNY, SVGAGI (reference sequence). V dropped 6 bases and J dropped 11 bases, with 15 bases sitting between them. The CDR3 contains 12 residues. This chain's CDR3 is CASRGTGIEQYF. The CDR3 DNA reads as TGTGCCAGCAGGGGGACGGGAATAGAGCAGTATTTT.

The rearrangement uses TRBV9 and TRBJ2-3, with a weak D call TRBD1 (8 bases). V lost 6 bases and J 8 bases, leaving 19 bases between the germline ends. Germline CDR1 reads SGDLS; CDR2 reads YYNGEE. There are 14 residues in the CDR3. CDR3 DNA: TGTGCCAGCACTACAGGGGGGGCCCGTGGTACGCAGTATTTT. Translating gives CASTTGGARGTQYF. Complete variable domain (other parts from reference TRBV9 and TRBJ2-3): DSGVTQTPKHLITATGQRVTLRCSPRSGDLSVYWYQQSLDQGLQFLIQYYNGEERAKGNILERFSAQQFPDLHSELNLSSLELGDSALYFCASTTGGARGTQYFGPGTRLTVL.

Only a few counts were recorded for this clonotype. This sequence joins TRBV27 and TRBJ1-2, with no clear D. Trimming cost V 2 bases and J 0 bases, with 16 bases left between them. The germline V gene has CDR1 MNHEY and CDR2 SMNVEV (reference sequence). The CDR3 length is 17 residues. CDR3 DNA: TGTGCCAGCAGTTTAACGGGTTCCGCCCCAGCTAACTATGGCTACACCTTC. Protein product: CASSLTGSAPANYGYTF.

This chain connects TRBV7-2 to TRBJ2-7; 8 nucleotides align to TRBD1. Looked up from germline, CDR1 is SGHTA and CDR2 is FQGNSA. This CDR3 spans 15 amino acids. After removal of 3 bases from V and 1 base from J, the junction contained 5 bases not matched to a gene. The CDR3 sequence is CASSFGQGASYEQYV. The DNA for the CDR3 is TGTGCCAGCAGCTTTGGGCAGGGGGCTTCCTACGAGCAGTACGTC.

This chain's CDR3 is CASSRQGNNEQFF. Here the CDR3 DNA reads TGCGCCAGCAGCCGACAGGGAAACAATGAGCAGTTCTTC. The V call is TRBV5-1, the J call TRBJ2-1; 7 bases align to TRBD1. Trimming removed 4 bases from V and 5 bases from J; junction bases left unmatched: 3. Germline V lookup: CDR1 SGHRS, CDR2 YFSETQ. This CDR3 has 13 residues.

The chain joins TRBV20-1 to TRBJ2-3; 12 bases match TRBD2. V was clipped by 3 bases and J by 2 bases; unmatched bases: 3. Germline-derived CDR1 and CDR2 are DFQATT and SNEGSKA (reference sequence). This CDR3 has 15 amino acids. The CDR3 nucleotides are TGCAGTGCTAGGACTAGCGGGGGACTCACAGATACGCAGTATTTT. Translated, it gives CSARTSGGLTDTQYF.

The V and J genes are TRBV7-2 and TRBJ2-3, with D unresolved. The CDR3 runs to 14 residues. Trimming cost V 5 bases and J 2 bases, with 11 bases left between them. CDR1 and CDR2 (germline): SGHTA, FQGNSA. The CDR3 region has the DNA TGTGCCAGCAGCCTGGGGTTCCTCACAGATACGCAGTATTTT. Amino acid sequence: CASSLGFLTDTQYF.

This clonotype appeared a few times. V is TRBV4-2 and J is TRBJ2-5, with D perhaps matching TRBD2 (5 bases). The CDR3 runs 16 residues. The germline gives CDR1 LGHNA, CDR2 YNFKEQ. The V end was cut by 0 bases, the J end by 3 bases, with 14 bases between. The CDR3 spells CASSQDRGGLKETQYF. CDR3 nucleotide sequence: TGTGCCAGCAGCCAAGATCGTGGCGGGCTCAAAGAGACCCAGTACTTC.

The chain recombines TRBV4-2 with TRBJ2-5; possible D gene TRBD2, 7 bases. Germline V gene sequence: CDR1 LGHNA, CDR2 YNFKEQ. The V end lost 5 bases, the J end lost 3 bases, and 16 bases lay between the germline ends. The CDR3 spans 15 residues. In DNA form, the CDR3 reads TGTGCCAGCAGCATCCGGGGGGCCCCTAAAGAGACCCAGTACTTC. Residues: CASSIRGAPKETQYF.

This clonotype was seen ten or more times. The V call is TRBV7-2, the J call TRBJ1-5; possible D gene TRBD1, 6 bases. The CDR3 covers 14 residues. The V gene's germline CDR1 is SGHTA and CDR2 FQGNSA. Trimming cost V 6 bases and J 6 bases, with 15 bases left between them. CDR3 residues: CASSAAGGGQPQHF. Here the CDR3 DNA reads TGTGCCAGCAGTGCAGCCGGGGGCGGTCAGCCCCAGCATTTT.

The rearrangement uses TRBV7-6 and TRBJ1-2; no reliable D call. Germline CDR1 and CDR2: SGHVS and FNYEAQ. Trimming removed 5 bases from V and 4 bases from J, with 11 bases in between. The CDR3 has 13 amino acids. The CDR3 DNA reads as TGTGCCAGCAGCCCCGACAATTTCTATGGCTACACCTTC. Translated, it gives CASSPDNFYGYTF.

This clonotype was recorded a few times. The chain combines TRBV20-1 with TRBJ1-4; D gene ambiguous. The CDR3 has 14 residues. V was cut by 4 bases and J by 6 bases, with 15 bases left in between. Germline V gene lookup returns CDR1 DFQATT and CDR2 SNEGSKA (reference sequence). Here the CDR3 DNA reads TGCAGTGCTACAAGCCCGGCCGATCATGAAAAACTGTTTTTT. Translated: CSATSPADHEKLFF.

This clonotype was counted between two and nine times. The chain couples TRBV4-2 to TRBJ2-3; TRBD2 matches at 11 bases. From germline, CDR1 is LGHNA and CDR2 YNFKEQ. The CDR3 sequence is 16 residues long. V lost 4 bases and J lost 2; bases outside the gene matches: 5. The CDR3 is CASSPTSGGVTDTQYF. The CDR3 DNA reads as TGTGCCAGCAGCCCAACTAGCGGGGGAGTCACAGATACGCAGTATTTT.

V is TRBV27 and J is TRBJ1-1; D is perhaps TRBD1 (6 bases). Trimming took 6 bases from V and 1 from J, leaving 21 bases between them. The V gene's germline CDR1 is MNHEY and CDR2 SMNVEV (reference sequence). The CDR3 has 17 amino acids. As DNA, the CDR3 is TGTGCCAGCAGCCGCAGGGGTGGCAGGGGCAAGAACACTGAAGCTTTCTTT. Protein: CASSRRGGRGKNTEAFF.

This clonotype has ten or more counts. The chain is built from TRBV6-1 and TRBJ2-1; 8 bases line up with TRBD2. V was pared by 5 bases and J by 7 bases, with 10 bases of the junction left unmatched. This CDR3 spans 15 amino acids. Germline loops: CDR1 MNHNS, CDR2 SASEGT. CDR3 DNA: TGTGCCAGCAGTCAAGGGACTAGTCGAGGGAATGAGCAGTTCTTC. It encodes CASSQGTSRGNEQFF.

A few counts support this clonotype. The chain links TRBV7-2 to TRBJ2-3; 9 bases are a match to TRBD2. The CDR3 totals 14 residues. The germline V gene has CDR1 SGHTA and CDR2 FQGNSA. The V segment lost 5 bases and the J segment 11 bases; nucleotides outside the gene matches: 11. CDR3 sequence: CASSPSSGANVQYF. CDR3 coding DNA: TGTGCCAGCAGCCCCTCTAGCGGGGCAAATGTGCAGTATTTT.

This clonotype was picked up a small number of times. This chain uses TRBV7-9 with TRBJ2-7; D possibly uses TRBD1 or TRBD2 (7 bases each). Germline CDR1 reads SEHNR; CDR2 reads FQNEAQ (reference sequence). V dropped 6 bases and J dropped 7 bases, with 19 bases sitting between them. CDR3 length: 14 amino acids. CDR3 region: CASSPRGGVYEQYV. DNA of the CDR3: TGTGCCAGCAGTCCCAGGGGGGGCGTGTATGAGCAGTACGTC.

This clonotype was seen a handful of times. The chain carries TRBV9 and TRBJ2-5, with 9 bases lining up with TRBD2. This CDR3 is 17 amino acids long. V was pared by 0 bases and J by 2 bases, with 8 bases of the junction left unmatched. Germline loops: CDR1 SGDLS, CDR2 YYNGEE. The CDR3 here is CASSVAVTSGIQETQYF. As DNA, the CDR3 is TGTGCCAGCAGCGTAGCAGTGACTAGCGGTATTCAAGAGACCCAGTACTTC.

CDR3 in amino acids: CASSLQYSSYEQYV. CDR3 DNA: TGTGCCAGCAGCCTACAATACAGCTCCTACGAGCAGTACGTC. V gene TRBV5-6 combines with J gene TRBJ2-7, with D hard to call. Germline V lookup: CDR1 SGHDT, CDR2 YYEEEE. The CDR3 is 14 residues long. Trimming took off 4 bases at V and 0 bases at J, with 11 bases between the two ends.